This T cell receptor (beta chain) was recovered during a study of beta chain features in type 1 diabetes (dated by TCRdb to 2016 to 2018). In terms of the full investigation: Mean age, gender distribution, total cell number and subset yield did not differ between patients and healthy donors. In the study, TCRB repertoires of sorted circulating CD4+ T cell subsets from recently diagnosed type 1 diabetes patients were compared with those of matched healthy donors. A total of roughly 100,000,000 sorted cells were examined across all samples, and the number of cells per subset was strongly correlated with RNA yield. Naive and central memory subsets were obtained from all 30 or so donors, but regulatory and stem cell-like memory subsets were isolated from only 8 patients and about 8 healthy donors.

All of the isolated RNA was reverse transcribed with the High Capacity cDNA Reverse Transcription Kit, so expressed TCRB transcripts were sequenced. Naive, central memory and regulatory T cell samples underwent deep immunoSEQ sequencing, averaging around 4 million total reads per sample. Sorted cells were lysed in RLT buffer and RNA was extracted with DNase-treated RNeasy Micro or Mini kits, depending on cell number. Each cell subset was processed on its own to prevent cross-contamination, while patient and healthy donor samples were processed together. The immunoSEQ multiplex PCR was used to amplify TCRB sequences from cDNA, generating 87-bp fragments that spanned the CDR3 region. The amplicons were sequenced using the Illumina HiSeq platform. The original methods were these. Synthetic template baselines were used to correct PCR bias computationally, reads within Hamming distance 2 were collapsed together, and singletons that could not be merged were discarded. Reads were aligned to IMGT to assign V, D and J genes, CDR3 length, and insertions or deletions at six rearrangement sites. Within each subset, clonotype counts were normalized to sorted cell number, after which true diversity and Gini coefficients were computed with the tcR R package. Repertoire sharing was quantified using the overlap coefficient calculated on TCRB nucleotide sequences. As a proxy for the pre-selection repertoire, out-of-frame TCRB sequences from naive cells were analyzed. TCRdb holds this immuneACCESS table with in-frame rearrangements only. Some clones are missing; in checked studies, unresolved V genes explain under half, and the rest has no known cause. V, J and clone size are those of that table, while D and trimming were read from the DNA. This sample holds around 250,000 clones; less than 30% were observed only once. The top ten hold 0.012% of the sample.

From each donor, a single peripheral blood sample of about 100 mL on average was drawn into heparinised tubes. A BD FACSAria II was used to sort naive, central memory, regulatory and stem cell-like memory CD4+ T cells with a panel that included CD45RO, CCR7, CD25, CD127, CD95 and CD27. Every sorted population had a purity above 98%. PBMCs were isolated immediately by Lymphoprep density gradient centrifugation and stained directly without culture. So that batch effects would be minimized, each experiment stained and sorted samples in pairs, pairing one healthy donor with one patient. For CDR1 and CDR2, the germline V gene (reference sequence) lists SEHNR and FQNEAQ. Trimming at the junction amounts to 7 bases on V and 8 bases on J, and the germline ends lie 18 bases apart. Counted from cysteine to phenylalanine, this CDR3 has 14 amino acids. CDR3 DNA only is kept here, 42 bases in frame from base 1.

Only a few counts were recorded for this clone. The antigen it recognizes is unknown. Base qualities are not at hand, and no much larger clone is one base apart. The paper as a whole reports these results and caveats: PCR may preferentially amplify shorter templates, but because patient and control samples were amplified and corrected together, any resulting skew would affect both groups equally. HLA sub-analyses involved small numbers of individuals, so any influence of HLA type on TCRB rearrangement remained unresolved. Naive, central memory and regulatory TCRB repertoires appeared more similar among patients than among healthy donors. A moderate but significant shortening of TCRB CDR3 length was observed in type 1 diabetes patients in all four CD4+ subsets. Because cDNA was sequenced instead of genomic DNA, activated cells with high expression could be over-represented, although the groups did not differ in activation or CD3 levels. At VDJ recombination sites, patients with type 1 diabetes made fewer insertions and deleted more nucleotides, a pattern implying thymic rearrangement abnormalities.

This TCR derives from a woman in her 30s with type 1 diabetes. The receptor chain draws on TRBV7-9 and TRBJ2-1; a tentative D match to TRBD2 spans 5 bases. The sample was naive CD4+ T cells from blood. The cell subset or site tag for this specimen amounts to: true naive CD4+ T cells. The nucleotide sequence reads as follows: TGTGCCAGCACTAAAACACCCGCGGGCGATGAGCAGTTCTTC. Translated, it gives CASTKTPAGDEQFF.